This TCR beta chain was identified in a study of early T cells in non-severe SARS-CoV-2 infection. Study findings and constraints: In VDJdb matching, anti-spike CD8 responses were favored while private and CD4 specificities went missing.

TCRdb called the 5' RACE reads again in MiXCR, with one record for every CDR3 protein. The table includes approximately 27,000 distinct CDR3 sequences, roughly 5% detected once. There are a few counts of this clonotype. Its antigen is as yet unknown. Per germline, CDR1 SGHTA and CDR2 FQGNSA. The CDR3 runs 16 residues. V dropped 4 bases and J dropped 1 base, with 16 bases sitting between them. The chain links TRBV7-2 to TRBJ2-5; the D gene could be TRBD1 or TRBD2 (5 bases each). The sample comprised whole blood. The sequence was collected from an adult who was a healthcare worker with PCR-confirmed SARS-CoV-2 infection or an uninfected control (not recorded which). In DNA, the CDR3 is TGTGCCAGCAGCTCCCCCTGGGACGGAAGCCAAGAGACCCAGTACTTC. Protein sequence: CASSSPWDGSQETQYF.